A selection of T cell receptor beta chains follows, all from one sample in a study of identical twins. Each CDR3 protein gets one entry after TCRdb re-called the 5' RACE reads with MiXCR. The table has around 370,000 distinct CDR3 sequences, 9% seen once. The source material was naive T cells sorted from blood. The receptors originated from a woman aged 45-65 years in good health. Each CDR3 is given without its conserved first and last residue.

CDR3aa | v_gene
SARTDDGYT | TRBV29-1
ASSQQSSYNEQF | TRBV19
ASSKAQRDRRSTDTQY | TRBV21-1
ASSFGREGEQY | TRBV2
ASGHLASGRPGGNEQF | TRBV6-5
SGNRGTGELF | TRBV29-1
ASSSYRENTDTQY | TRBV5-6
SARVRERVGIQY | TRBV20-1
ASSSETNTGELF | TRBV7-9
ASVGLAGLWF | TRBV6-2/TRBV6-3
ASRISGDTEAF | TRBV6-5